This is a list of T cell receptor beta chains from one sample in a study of beta chain features in type 1 diabetes. Assay: immunoSEQ multiplex PCR; the TCRdb copy retains only in-frame clones and omits some. The table has 150,000 to 200,000 clones, 7.5% to 8.5% seen once. The material sequenced was central memory CD4+ T cells from blood. The receptor set was obtained from a young man with type 1 diabetes. CDR3s include the opening cysteine and the closing phenylalanine or tryptophan. A D gene is named only where the DNA matches it firmly. Rows may omit the clone size; those that give it use once, few, many or a size class.

-,TRBV28,TRBD1,16,TRBJ1-2,TGTGCCAGCAGTTCTCCGGGACAGGGTCTTAACTATGGCTACACCTTC,CASSSPGQGLNYGYTF
-,TRBV15,-,12,TRBJ1-2,TGTGCCACCAGCAGAGATAGTTATGGCTACACCTTC,CATSRDSYGYTF
few,TRBV5-6,TRBD2,13,TRBJ2-1,TGTGCCAGCACCCTAGCGGATATCAATGAGCAGTTCTTC,CASTLADINEQFF
few,TRBV7-2,TRBD1,15,TRBJ1-1,TGTGCCAGCAGCTTCCGACAGGGAGAGAACACTGAAGCTTTCTTT,CASSFRQGENTEAFF
few,TRBV19,TRBD1,15,TRBJ1-2,TGTGCCAGTAGTCCCCTCCCGACAGGGAACTATGGCTACACCTTC,CASSPLPTGNYGYTF
many,TRBV13,-,13,TRBJ2-6,TGTGCCAGCAGCTTAGCGGGGGCCAACGTCCTGACTTTC,CASSLAGANVLTF
few,TRBV5-4,TRBD1,13,TRBJ2-7,TGTGCCAGCAGCCCGGACAGGGAGGCCGAGCAGTACTTC,CASSPDREAEQYF
few,TRBV30,-,13,TRBJ1-1,TGTGCCTGGGGAAAATCGGGGAACACTGAAGCTTTCTTT,CAWGKSGNTEAFF
-,TRBV2,-,14,TRBJ1-4,TGTGCCAGCAGTGTTCTCGCAACTAATGAAAAACTGTTTTTT,CASSVLATNEKLFF
-,TRBV7-2,-,15,TRBJ2-1,TGTGCCAGCAGCCGGCGGGGTGGGTCCTACAATGAGCAGTTCTTC,CASSRRGGSYNEQFF
few,TRBV18,-,14,TRBJ2-1,TGTGCCAGCTCACTATCGAGCGGACACAATGAGCAGTTCTTC,CASSLSSGHNEQFF
-,TRBV5-1,-,14,TRBJ1-5,TGCGCCAGCAGCTTGGGGGGGGGTGAACAGCCCCAGCATTTT,CASSLGGGEQPQHF
-,TRBV30,-,13,TRBJ1-5,TGTGCCTGGAGTGTACAACCAGGGCAGCCCCAGCATTTT,CAWSVQPGQPQHF
-,TRBV6-5,TRBD1,14,TRBJ1-2,TGTGCCAGCAGCCGAACGACAGGGAGCTATGGCTACACCTTC,CASSRTTGSYGYTF
few,TRBV9,-,17,TRBJ2-7,TGTGCCAGCAGCGTAGGTGGTGGGGCAGGACCTGCCTTTGAGCAGTACTTC,CASSVGGGAGPAFEQYF
few,TRBV2,TRBD1,12,TRBJ2-7,TGTGCCAGCAGTGAGTCAGGGGGTCTGCAGTACTTC,CASSESGGLQYF
few,TRBV9,-,14,TRBJ2-5,TGTGCCAGCAGCGTAGATTCAGGGCCGGAGACCCAGTACTTC,CASSVDSGPETQYF
-,TRBV18,-,12,TRBJ1-1,TGTGCCAGCTCACGAACGACAGAGGAAGCTTTCTTT,CASSRTTEEAFF
-,TRBV18,TRBD2,16,TRBJ2-1,TGTGCCAGCTCACCACCGGGACTAGGGACTTACAATGAGCAGTTCTTC,CASSPPGLGTYNEQFF
-,TRBV18,-,13,TRBJ2-7,TGTGCCAGCTCACCGGCACGAGGGTCCGAGCAGTACTTC,CASSPARGSEQYF
-,TRBV28,TRBD1,13,TRBJ1-4,TGTGCCAGCAGTACAGGGGGGGATGAAAAACTGTTTTTT,CASSTGGDEKLFF
-,TRBV6-1,TRBD1,15,TRBJ1-2,TGTGCCAGCACTACTCAGACAGGGGGCAGCTATGGCTACACCTTC,CASTTQTGGSYGYTF
-,TRBV7-2,TRBD1,17,TRBJ1-1,TGTGCCAGCGGGTTATGGCCGGGGACAGGGTTTCTGACTGAAGCTTTCTTT,CASGLWPGTGFLTEAFF
few,TRBV28,-,12,TRBJ1-5,TGTGCCAGCAGTTTCTCAGATCAGCCCCAGCATTTT,CASSFSDQPQHF
-,TRBV7-2,TRBD2,16,TRBJ2-3,TGTGCCAGCAGCCCCGGATGGAGCGGGGGGTGGGATACGCAGTATTTT,CASSPGWSGGWDTQYF
-,TRBV9,-,15,TRBJ1-3,TGTGCCAGCACCGCCGGGGGAGATCCCGGAAACACCATATATTTT,CASTAGGDPGNTIYF
few,TRBV7-9,-,18,TRBJ1-1,TGTGCCAGCAGCTCGCGGGGAGGGGCCCTGAGGTCATCGACTGAAGCTTTCTTT,CASSSRGGALRSSTEAFF
-,TRBV28,TRBD1,15,TRBJ2-1,TGTGCCAGCAGTTCAGGGGGTGACCAGTACAATGAGCAGTTCTTC,CASSSGGDQYNEQFF
few,TRBV15,-,13,TRBJ2-1,TGTGCCACCTCCCCCCAGGCCTACAATGAGCAGTTCTTC,CATSPQAYNEQFF
few,TRBV7-2,-,13,TRBJ2-1,TGTGCCAGCAGCTTGAACAGGTACAATGAGCAGTTCTTC,CASSLNRYNEQFF
-,TRBV9,TRBD1,16,TRBJ2-1,TGTGCCAGCAGCGCACACAGGGGGCAGCGGTACAATGAGCAGTTCTTC,CASSAHRGQRYNEQFF
once,TRBV1,-,17,TRBJ2-3,TGCACCAGCAGCCAACCCCGCTGGGGGGAGGACACAGATACGCAGTATTTT,CTSSQPRWGEDTDTQYF